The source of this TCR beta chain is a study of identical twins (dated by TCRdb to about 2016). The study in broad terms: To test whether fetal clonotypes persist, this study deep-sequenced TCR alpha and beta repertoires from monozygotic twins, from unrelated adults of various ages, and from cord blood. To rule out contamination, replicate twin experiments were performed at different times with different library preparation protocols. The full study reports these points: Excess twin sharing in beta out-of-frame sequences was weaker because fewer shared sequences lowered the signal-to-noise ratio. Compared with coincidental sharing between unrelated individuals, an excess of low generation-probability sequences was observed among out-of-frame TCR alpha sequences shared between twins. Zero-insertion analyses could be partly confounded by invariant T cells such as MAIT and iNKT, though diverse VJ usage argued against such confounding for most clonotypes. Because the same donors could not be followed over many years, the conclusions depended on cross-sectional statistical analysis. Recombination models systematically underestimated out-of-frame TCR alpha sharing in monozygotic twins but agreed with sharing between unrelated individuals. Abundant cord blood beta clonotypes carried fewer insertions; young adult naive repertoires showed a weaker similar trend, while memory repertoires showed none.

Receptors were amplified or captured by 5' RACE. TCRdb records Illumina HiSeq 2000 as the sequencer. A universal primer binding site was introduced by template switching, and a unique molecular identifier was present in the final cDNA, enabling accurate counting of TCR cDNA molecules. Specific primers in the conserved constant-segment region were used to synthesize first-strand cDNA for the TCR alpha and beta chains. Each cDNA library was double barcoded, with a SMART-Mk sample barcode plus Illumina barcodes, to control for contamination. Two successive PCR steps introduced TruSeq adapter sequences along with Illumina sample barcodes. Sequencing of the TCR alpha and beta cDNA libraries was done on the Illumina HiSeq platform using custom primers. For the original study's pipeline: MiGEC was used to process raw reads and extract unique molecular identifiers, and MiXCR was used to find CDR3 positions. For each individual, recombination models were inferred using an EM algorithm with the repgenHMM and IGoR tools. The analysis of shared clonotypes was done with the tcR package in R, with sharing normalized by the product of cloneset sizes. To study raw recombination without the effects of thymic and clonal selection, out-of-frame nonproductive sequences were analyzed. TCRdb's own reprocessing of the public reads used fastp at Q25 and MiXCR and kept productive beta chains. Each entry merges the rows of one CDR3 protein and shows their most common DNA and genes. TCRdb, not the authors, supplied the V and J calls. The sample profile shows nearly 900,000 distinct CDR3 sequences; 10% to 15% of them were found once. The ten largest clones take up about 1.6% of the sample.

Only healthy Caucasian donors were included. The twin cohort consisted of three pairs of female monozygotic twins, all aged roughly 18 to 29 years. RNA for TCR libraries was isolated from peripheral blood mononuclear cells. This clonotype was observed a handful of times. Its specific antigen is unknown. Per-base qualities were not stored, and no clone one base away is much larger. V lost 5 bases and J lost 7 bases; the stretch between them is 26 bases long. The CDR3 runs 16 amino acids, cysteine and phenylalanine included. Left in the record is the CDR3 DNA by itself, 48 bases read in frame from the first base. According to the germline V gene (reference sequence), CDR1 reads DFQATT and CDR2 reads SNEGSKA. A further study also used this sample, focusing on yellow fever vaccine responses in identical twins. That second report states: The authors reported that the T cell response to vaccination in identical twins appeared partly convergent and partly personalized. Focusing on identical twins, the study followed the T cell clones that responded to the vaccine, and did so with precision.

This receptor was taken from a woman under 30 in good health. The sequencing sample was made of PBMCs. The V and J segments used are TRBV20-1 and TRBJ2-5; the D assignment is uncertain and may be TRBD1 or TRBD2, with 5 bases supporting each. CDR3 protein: CSAGAGSYTHRWTQYF. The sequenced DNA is TGCAGTGCTGGGGCGGGTAGCTACACCCACCGGTGGACCCAGTACTTC.